What follows describes a single TCR beta chain. Its cognate antigen has yet to be identified. Base-call qualities are not available, and no considerably larger clone is one nucleotide away. The immunoSEQ Assay was used to immunosequence TCRbeta CDR3 regions from genomic DNA. Before high-throughput sequencing, genomic DNA was amplified using bias-controlled multiplex PCR. From the authors' description of their analysis: To quantify the absolute abundance of each unique TCRbeta CDR3 region, the sequences were collapsed and filtered. Clonality, defined as 1 minus Pielou's evenness, was calculated using only productive rearrangements. A previously published method was used to identify clones whose frequencies were significantly greater in on-treatment samples than in baseline samples. TCRdb stores this immuneACCESS table with in-frame sequences only. Part of the clones is absent; in the studies checked, under half of the shortfall reflects unresolved V genes, and no reason is known for the rest. That table gives V, J and clone size, and the DNA gave D and trimming. The sample yields 25,000 to 30,000 clones; about 72% were counted once. The ten biggest clones cover roughly 13% of the sample.

Reading the label with the study, this specimen's treatment or condition is: randomized to nivolumab then ipilimumab (arm A) or the reverse (arm B). None of the trial patients had been given prior DNA-damaging chemotherapy. Live CD3+CD8+ cells negative for CD19 and CD56 were sorted from thawed PBMCs on a FACS Aria II flow cytometer. Samples came from patients with melanoma in CheckMate 064, a randomized, open-label phase II trial of sequential checkpoint blockade. Peripheral blood mononuclear cells were collected by leukapheresis, purified with Ficoll-Paque, and frozen in human serum with around 9.8% DMSO. Immediately after sorting, the purity of sorted blood CD3+CD8+ cells was verified to be >95%, after which DNA was extracted. The sample belongs to a study of sequential checkpoint blockade in melanoma (dated by TCRdb to between 2018 and 2021). For the study in its entirety: Patients were assigned by 1:1 randomization to either first-line nivolumab followed by ipilimumab (arm A) or ipilimumab followed by nivolumab (arm B). Maintenance nivolumab was given following each of the two trial sequences.

The paper's findings and limits, for the study overall: Validation of the response-prediction model combining TCR metrics and mutation burden is needed in larger, independent patient cohorts.

The germline V gene (reference sequence) provides CDR1 SEHNR and CDR2 FQNEAQ. Including the terminal cysteine and phenylalanine, the CDR3 comprises 15 residues. Only CDR3 DNA is held: 45 bases, read in frame from base 1. The junction shows trimming of 6 bases on V and 6 bases on J, and the gene matches do not reach 9 bases of it. The specimen comprised CD8+ T cells sorted from blood (inferred from file names), sampled from a patient given nivolumab and ipilimumab in sequence. This chain is built from TRBV7-9 and TRBJ1-5; TRBD1 aligns with 9 central bases. The clonotype originates from a human donor with melanoma. The CDR3: CASSYTGGAGQPQHF. The sequenced DNA: TGTGCCAGCAGTTACACAGGGGGCGCGGGTCAGCCCCAGCATTTT. With the rest looked up from the reference TRBV7-9 and TRBJ1-5 genes rather than sequenced, the full variable domain is DTGVSQNPRHKITKRGQNVTFRCDPISEHNRLYWYRQTLGQGPEFLTYFQNEAQLEKSRLLSDRFSAERPKGSFSTLEIQRTEQGDSAMYLCASSYTGGAGQPQHFGDGTRLSIL.